The rows below give T cell receptor beta chains drawn from one sample of a study of memory CD8 T cells in hepatitis C reinfection. Profiling relied on immunoSEQ multiplex PCR, and the TCRdb table lists in-frame clones only, not all of them. The table shows 40,000 to 60,000 clones, with over 85% occurring only once. Material: naive CD8+ T cells sorted from blood. These TCRs come from a man between 18 and 35 years old with hepatitis C virus infection. The CDR3 runs from the conserved cysteine through the conserved F or W. Fields, in order: J gene, D gene, CDR3 length, clone size, V gene, CDR3 DNA, CDR3 protein. D genes are given only for firm matches. Part of the rows lack a size; the others show once, few, many or a class for expanded clones.

J gene: TRBJ2-2
D gene: -
CDR3 length: 15
clone size: -
V gene: TRBV6-5
CDR3 DNA: TGTGCCAGCAGTTACTCGACAGAGAACACCGGGGAGCTGTTTTTT
CDR3 protein: CASSYSTENTGELFF

J gene: TRBJ2-5
D gene: -
CDR3 length: 14
clone size: -
V gene: TRBV6-6
CDR3 DNA: TGTGCCAGCAGTTACGACGGGGGGCTGGAGACCCAGTACTTC
CDR3 protein: CASSYDGGLETQYF

J gene: TRBJ2-1
D gene: TRBD2
CDR3 length: 16
clone size: -
V gene: TRBV27
CDR3 DNA: TGTGCCAGCAGTTTATCGGGGACTACGATTTACAATGAGCAGTTCTTC
CDR3 protein: CASSLSGTTIYNEQFF

J gene: TRBJ2-7
D gene: TRBD1
CDR3 length: 14
clone size: -
V gene: TRBV11-2
CDR3 DNA: TGTGCCAGCAGCTTAAACAGGGGCCCTTACGAGCAGTACTTC
CDR3 protein: CASSLNRGPYEQYF

J gene: TRBJ1-2
D gene: -
CDR3 length: 15
clone size: once
V gene: TRBV9
CDR3 DNA: TGTGCCAGCAGCCCGCGTAGCGGTCAGGGCTATGGCTACACCTTC
CDR3 protein: CASSPRSGQGYGYTF

J gene: TRBJ1-1
D gene: -
CDR3 length: 16
clone size: -
V gene: TRBV7-9
CDR3 DNA: TGTGCCAGCAGCTTAATAAGGGGACAATTGGGCACTGAAGCTTTCTTT
CDR3 protein: CASSLIRGQLGTEAFF

J gene: TRBJ2-1
D gene: -
CDR3 length: 15
clone size: -
V gene: TRBV7-9
CDR3 DNA: TGTGCCAGCAGCCGAGAAGGGGGACGATACAATGAGCAGTTCTTC
CDR3 protein: CASSREGGRYNEQFF

J gene: TRBJ2-1
D gene: -
CDR3 length: 12
clone size: -
V gene: TRBV30
CDR3 DNA: TGTGCCTGGAGTGGCCCACGGGGGGAGCAGTTCTTC
CDR3 protein: CAWSGPRGEQFF

J gene: TRBJ2-2
D gene: TRBD2
CDR3 length: 15
clone size: -
V gene: TRBV10-2
CDR3 DNA: TGCGCCAGCAGCAGGACTAGCGGGGGGTTAGGGGAGCTGTTTTTT
CDR3 protein: CASSRTSGGLGELFF

J gene: TRBJ2-3
D gene: TRBD2
CDR3 length: 15
clone size: -
V gene: TRBV9
CDR3 DNA: TGTGCCAGCAGCCGGGTGGGACTAGCGGGAGAAACGCAGTATTTT
CDR3 protein: CASSRVGLAGETQYF

J gene: TRBJ1-1
D gene: -
CDR3 length: 16
clone size: -
V gene: TRBV19
CDR3 DNA: TGTGCCAGTAGTATATTCGGGAGGGCCGACGGTAGAGTGGCTTTCTTT
CDR3 protein: CASSIFGRADGRVAFF

J gene: TRBJ2-5
D gene: -
CDR3 length: 13
clone size: -
V gene: TRBV28
CDR3 DNA: TGTGCCAGCAGCCCTAGCGTAGATGAGACCCAGTACTTC
CDR3 protein: CASSPSVDETQYF

J gene: TRBJ1-6
D gene: -
CDR3 length: 16
clone size: -
V gene: TRBV19
CDR3 DNA: TGTGCCAGTAGTTCACGATCCGGTACCATTAATTCACCCCTCCACTTT
CDR3 protein: CASSSRSGTINSPLHF

J gene: TRBJ2-1
D gene: -
CDR3 length: 17
clone size: -
V gene: TRBV7-6
CDR3 DNA: TGTGCCAGCAGCTTATTTCTAGTAGGGGAATATGGCAATGAGCAGTTCTTC
CDR3 protein: CASSLFLVGEYGNEQFF

J gene: TRBJ2-1
D gene: TRBD1
CDR3 length: 18
clone size: -
V gene: TRBV15
CDR3 DNA: TGTGCCACCAGCACGCCCTTCAGGGGGGACAGGGGGCATGTGGAGCAGTTCTTC
CDR3 protein: CATSTPFRGDRGHVEQFF

J gene: TRBJ2-2
D gene: -
CDR3 length: 15
clone size: -
V gene: TRBV28
CDR3 DNA: TGTGCCAGCAGCACGGGACACCTGAACACCGGGGAGCTGTTTTTT
CDR3 protein: CASSTGHLNTGELFF

J gene: TRBJ2-1
D gene: -
CDR3 length: 13
clone size: -
V gene: TRBV7-9
CDR3 DNA: TGTGCCAGCAGCTTGAGAGTTAACAATGAGCAGTTCTTC
CDR3 protein: CASSLRVNNEQFF

J gene: TRBJ2-3
D gene: -
CDR3 length: 16
clone size: -
V gene: TRBV30
CDR3 DNA: TGTGCCTGGAGTCGGGGAACCATGAGACCCACAGATACGCAGTATTTT
CDR3 protein: CAWSRGTMRPTDTQYF

J gene: TRBJ1-2
D gene: -
CDR3 length: 15
clone size: -
V gene: TRBV30
CDR3 DNA: TGTGCCTGGAGTATTGGTCGGGTCACTAACTATGGCTACACCTTC
CDR3 protein: CAWSIGRVTNYGYTF

J gene: TRBJ2-6
D gene: TRBD2
CDR3 length: 18
clone size: once
V gene: TRBV27
CDR3 DNA: TGTGCCAGCAGTCAAAGTAGCGGGAGGCCCTCTGGGGCCAACGTCCTGACTTTC
CDR3 protein: CASSQSSGRPSGANVLTF

J gene: TRBJ2-5
D gene: -
CDR3 length: 14
clone size: -
V gene: TRBV11-3
CDR3 DNA: TGTGCCAGCAGCTTAACGGACAGTCAAGAGACCCAGTACTTC
CDR3 protein: CASSLTDSQETQYF

J gene: TRBJ2-2
D gene: -
CDR3 length: 16
clone size: -
V gene: TRBV10-3
CDR3 DNA: TGTGCCATCAGTGACCCAGACACTTCGAACACCGGGGAGCTGTTTTTT
CDR3 protein: CAISDPDTSNTGELFF

J gene: TRBJ2-3
D gene: -
CDR3 length: 16
clone size: once
V gene: TRBV7-8
CDR3 DNA: TGTGCCAGCAGCCAGGGATCGGGGGTTCGCACAGATACGCAGTATTTT
CDR3 protein: CASSQGSGVRTDTQYF

J gene: TRBJ2-1
D gene: TRBD2
CDR3 length: 15
clone size: -
V gene: TRBV9
CDR3 DNA: TGTGCCAGCAGCGTTACTAGCGGGAGGGACAATGAGCAGTTCTTC
CDR3 protein: CASSVTSGRDNEQFF

J gene: TRBJ2-5
D gene: TRBD2
CDR3 length: 13
clone size: -
V gene: TRBV5-6
CDR3 DNA: TGTGCCAGCAGCCCACTAGCGGACGAGACCCAGTACTTC
CDR3 protein: CASSPLADETQYF

J gene: TRBJ1-5
D gene: TRBD1
CDR3 length: 14
clone size: -
V gene: TRBV19
CDR3 DNA: TGTGCCAGTAGTAAGGGACAGGGGGGTCAGCCCCAGCATTTT
CDR3 protein: CASSKGQGGQPQHF

J gene: TRBJ2-3
D gene: TRBD2
CDR3 length: 15
clone size: -
V gene: TRBV30
CDR3 DNA: TGTGCCTGGAGTACTAGACTAGCAAGCACAGATACGCAGTATTTT
CDR3 protein: CAWSTRLASTDTQYF

J gene: TRBJ2-7
D gene: TRBD2
CDR3 length: 17
clone size: -
V gene: TRBV5-4
CDR3 DNA: TGTGCCAGCAGTACCGGGACTAGCGGGATTCTTTCCTACGAGCAGTACTTC
CDR3 protein: CASSTGTSGILSYEQYF

J gene: TRBJ2-7
D gene: TRBD2
CDR3 length: 17
clone size: -
V gene: TRBV4-1
CDR3 DNA: TGCGCCAGCAGCCCGACCCTGAGCGGGAGAGGTTTCTACGAGCAGTACTTC
CDR3 protein: CASSPTLSGRGFYEQYF

J gene: TRBJ1-5
D gene: -
CDR3 length: 13
clone size: -
V gene: TRBV15
CDR3 DNA: TGTGCCACCTCAGGGGCAGGCGGTCAGCCCCAGCATTTT
CDR3 protein: CATSGAGGQPQHF

J gene: TRBJ1-4
D gene: -
CDR3 length: 16
clone size: -
V gene: TRBV28
CDR3 DNA: TGTGCCAGCAGTTTTTGGACAGAGTATCGGGGTGAAAAACTGTTTTTT
CDR3 protein: CASSFWTEYRGEKLFF

J gene: TRBJ2-3
D gene: TRBD2
CDR3 length: 16
clone size: -
V gene: TRBV10-1
CDR3 DNA: TGCGCCAGCAGTGAGGTAGCGGGAGGGAGCACAGATACGCAGTATTTT
CDR3 protein: CASSEVAGGSTDTQYF

J gene: TRBJ2-7
D gene: TRBD1
CDR3 length: 14
clone size: -
V gene: TRBV27
CDR3 DNA: TGTGCCAGCAGTTTATTCGGACAGGGGTACGAGCAGTACTTC
CDR3 protein: CASSLFGQGYEQYF

J gene: TRBJ1-1
D gene: TRBD1
CDR3 length: 14
clone size: -
V gene: TRBV6-1
CDR3 DNA: TGTGCCAGCAGTGAGGCAGGGGGCGTCACTGAAGCTTTCTTT
CDR3 protein: CASSEAGGVTEAFF

J gene: TRBJ2-5
D gene: TRBD2
CDR3 length: 16
clone size: -
V gene: TRBV7-9
CDR3 DNA: TGTGCCAGCAGCTTAGTTCTAGCGGGAGTCGGGGAGACCCAGTACTTC
CDR3 protein: CASSLVLAGVGETQYF

J gene: TRBJ1-5
D gene: TRBD1
CDR3 length: 15
clone size: few
V gene: TRBV10-3
CDR3 DNA: TGTGCCATCAGTGAACAGGGGCCCGGCAATCAGCCCCAGCATTTT
CDR3 protein: CAISEQGPGNQPQHF

J gene: TRBJ2-1
D gene: TRBD2
CDR3 length: 14
clone size: -
V gene: TRBV2
CDR3 DNA: TGTGCCAGCAGTGTTTCTAGCGGGTACAATGAGCAGTTCTTC
CDR3 protein: CASSVSSGYNEQFF

J gene: TRBJ2-1
D gene: TRBD2
CDR3 length: 18
clone size: -
V gene: TRBV7-8
CDR3 DNA: TGTGCCAGCAGCTTAGAGAGGGGGACTAGCGGGAGGGACAATGAGCAGTTCTTC
CDR3 protein: CASSLERGTSGRDNEQFF

J gene: TRBJ2-1
D gene: -
CDR3 length: 13
clone size: -
V gene: TRBV14
CDR3 DNA: TGTGCCAGCAGCCAGTCGGGCTACAATGAGCAGTTCTTC
CDR3 protein: CASSQSGYNEQFF

J gene: TRBJ1-1
D gene: -
CDR3 length: 15
clone size: -
V gene: TRBV5-1
CDR3 DNA: TGCGCCAGCAGCTTGGCCGGGGGGGCGGGTACTGAAGCTTTCTTT
CDR3 protein: CASSLAGGAGTEAFF

J gene: TRBJ2-7
D gene: -
CDR3 length: 16
clone size: -
V gene: TRBV11-2
CDR3 DNA: TGTGCCAGCAGCTTAGGTGTTTTGTTACAGGGCCACGAGCAGTACTTC
CDR3 protein: CASSLGVLLQGHEQYF

J gene: TRBJ2-1
D gene: -
CDR3 length: 15
clone size: -
V gene: TRBV7-8
CDR3 DNA: TGTGCCAGCAGCCACGGGTCTGGCACCTACAATGAGCAGTTCTTC
CDR3 protein: CASSHGSGTYNEQFF

J gene: TRBJ1-5
D gene: -
CDR3 length: 15
clone size: -
V gene: TRBV19
CDR3 DNA: TGTGCCAGTACCACCGGACATAATAGCAATCAGCCCCAGCATTTT
CDR3 protein: CASTTGHNSNQPQHF

J gene: TRBJ2-1
D gene: TRBD2
CDR3 length: 15
clone size: -
V gene: TRBV7-2
CDR3 DNA: TGTGCCAGCAGCCTGACTAGCGGGCTACACAATGAGCAGTTCTTC
CDR3 protein: CASSLTSGLHNEQFF

J gene: TRBJ2-3
D gene: -
CDR3 length: 15
clone size: -
V gene: TRBV30
CDR3 DNA: TGTGCCTGGAGTACTAGACTGGCAAGCACAGATACGCAGTATTTT
CDR3 protein: CAWSTRLASTDTQYF

J gene: TRBJ2-1
D gene: TRBD1
CDR3 length: 18
clone size: few
V gene: TRBV4-1
CDR3 DNA: TGCGCCAGCAGCCAAGATCCCGGGACAGGGGGCTCGGACAATGAGCAGTTCTTC
CDR3 protein: CASSQDPGTGGSDNEQFF

J gene: TRBJ2-7
D gene: -
CDR3 length: 13
clone size: -
V gene: TRBV5-4
CDR3 DNA: TGTGCCAGCAGTTTCGACGGGCGGGACGAGCAGTACTTC
CDR3 protein: CASSFDGRDEQYF

J gene: TRBJ2-5
D gene: -
CDR3 length: 15
clone size: -
V gene: TRBV5-1
CDR3 DNA: TGCGCCAGCAGCACAGGAACAGGCCCGCAAGAGACCCAGTACTTC
CDR3 protein: CASSTGTGPQETQYF

J gene: TRBJ1-4
D gene: TRBD1
CDR3 length: 16
clone size: -
V gene: TRBV11-2
CDR3 DNA: TGTGCCAGCAGCTCCTTGAGGACAGGGAGGGCTGAAAAACTGTTTTTT
CDR3 protein: CASSSLRTGRAEKLFF

J gene: TRBJ2-3
D gene: TRBD2
CDR3 length: 20
clone size: -
V gene: TRBV4-1
CDR3 DNA: TGCGCCAGCAGCCAAGAGGGACTAGTAACCCAACCTTTTGGGACAGATACGCAGTATTTT
CDR3 protein: CASSQEGLVTQPFGTDTQYF

J gene: TRBJ2-7
D gene: -
CDR3 length: 16
clone size: -
V gene: TRBV15
CDR3 DNA: TGTGCCACCAGCAGAGATCGAGCAGGGGATCTCCACGAGCAGTACTTC
CDR3 protein: CATSRDRAGDLHEQYF

J gene: TRBJ1-1
D gene: -
CDR3 length: 12
clone size: few
V gene: TRBV6-6
CDR3 DNA: TGTGCCAGCAATTCAGGGCACACTGAAGCTTTCTTT
CDR3 protein: CASNSGHTEAFF

J gene: TRBJ2-3
D gene: -
CDR3 length: 15
clone size: -
V gene: TRBV2
CDR3 DNA: TGTGCCAGCAGTGAGGGCAGGGTATTTACAGATACGCAGTATTTT
CDR3 protein: CASSEGRVFTDTQYF

J gene: TRBJ2-1
D gene: TRBD2
CDR3 length: 16
clone size: -
V gene: TRBV7-9
CDR3 DNA: TGTGCCAGCAGCTTAGAACTAGCGGGAGAGCATAATGAGCAGTTCTTC
CDR3 protein: CASSLELAGEHNEQFF

J gene: TRBJ2-1
D gene: -
CDR3 length: 17
clone size: -
V gene: TRBV14
CDR3 DNA: TGTGCCAGCAGCCCCCATCCAACGGGGACACTTTACAATGAGCAGTTCTTC
CDR3 protein: CASSPHPTGTLYNEQFF

J gene: TRBJ1-5
D gene: -
CDR3 length: 13
clone size: -
V gene: TRBV6-1
CDR3 DNA: TGTGCCACCGTACAGGGCAGCAATCAGCCCCAGCATTTT
CDR3 protein: CATVQGSNQPQHF

J gene: TRBJ2-1
D gene: TRBD2
CDR3 length: 15
clone size: -
V gene: TRBV19
CDR3 DNA: TGTGCCAGTAGGCGGACTAGCGGGAGCCTCAATGAGCAGTTCTTC
CDR3 protein: CASRRTSGSLNEQFF

J gene: TRBJ2-7
D gene: -
CDR3 length: 17
clone size: -
V gene: TRBV28
CDR3 DNA: TGTGCCAGCAGCACCATTCCCCGATTAGGAGGACGCTACGAGCAGTACTTC
CDR3 protein: CASSTIPRLGGRYEQYF

J gene: TRBJ1-1
D gene: TRBD1
CDR3 length: 17
clone size: -
V gene: TRBV5-4
CDR3 DNA: TGTGCCAGCAGCTTCCGTCTTGGGGACAGCTATAACACTGAAGCTTTCTTT
CDR3 protein: CASSFRLGDSYNTEAFF

J gene: TRBJ1-1
D gene: -
CDR3 length: 13
clone size: -
V gene: TRBV9
CDR3 DNA: TGTGCCAGCAGCGTAGATCCCCTCGCTGAAGCTTTCTTT
CDR3 protein: CASSVDPLAEAFF